This TCR beta chain stems from a study of circulating tumor DNA in untreated peripheral T-cell lymphoma (dated by TCRdb to the early 2020s). The study in broad terms: To follow circulating tumor DNA that carried tumor TCR clonotypes, serum samples were drawn at baseline and then repeatedly over the course of treatment.

The library came from the immunoSEQ multiplex PCR assay. TCRdb stores this immuneACCESS table with in-frame sequences only. Part of the clones is absent; in the studies checked, under half of the shortfall reflects unresolved V genes, and no reason is known for the rest. The table of this sample itemizes about 56 clones. In a trial, the study monitored patients with peripheral T-cell lymphoma who were getting frontline treatment by applying next-generation sequencing to their T-cell receptor sequences. On this clone: Its recognized antigen is unknown. The sample holds no much larger clone one base away, and base qualities are not on file.

Broad study findings and their caveats: A couple of patients with persistently detectable ctDNA after therapy stayed in remission over around 10 years of follow-up, so ctDNA persistence did not always predict relapse. Tumor-specific clonotypes were identified in about 78% of patients, with identification achieved from roughly 90% of baseline tissues and approximately 67% of baseline serum samples. Among more than 20 serially sampled patients, around 40% cleared ctDNA after two cycles, and detectable ctDNA after therapy showed a trend toward worse survival.

Per the germline V gene, SNHLY is the CDR1 and FYNNEI is the CDR2. Reading from cysteine to phenylalanine, the CDR3 counts 14 amino acids. Solely the CDR3 DNA is kept, with 42 bases framed from the first base. The junction shows trimming of 5 bases on V and 7 bases on J, and the gene matches do not reach 10 bases of it. This receptor chain uses TRBV2 and TRBJ1-2; 7 central bases correspond to TRBD1. The sequencing sample was made of cell-free DNA from blood serum. The sequence came from a human donor with peripheral T-cell lymphoma. This receptor has the CDR3 CASSSGTDYGGYTF. The DNA reads TGTGCCAGCAGTTCCGGGACAGATTACGGTGGCTACACCTTC. When the CDR3 is completed using the reference TRBV2 and TRBJ1-2 genes on either side, the full variable domain is EPEVTQTPSHQVTQMGQEVILRCVPISNHLYFYWYRQILGQKVEFLVSFYNNEISEKSEIFDDQFSVERPDGSNFTLKIRSTKLEDSAMYFCASSSGTDYGGYTFGSGTRLTVV.